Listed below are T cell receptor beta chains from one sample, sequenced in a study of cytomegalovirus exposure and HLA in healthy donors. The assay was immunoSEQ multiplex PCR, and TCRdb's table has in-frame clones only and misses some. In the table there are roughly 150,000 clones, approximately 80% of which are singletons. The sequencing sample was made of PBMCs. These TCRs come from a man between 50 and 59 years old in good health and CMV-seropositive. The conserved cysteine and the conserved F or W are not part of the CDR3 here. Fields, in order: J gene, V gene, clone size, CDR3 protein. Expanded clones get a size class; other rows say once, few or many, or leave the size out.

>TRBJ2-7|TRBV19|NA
ASSIVGGSYEQY
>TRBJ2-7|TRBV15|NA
ATSTWGERGGQY
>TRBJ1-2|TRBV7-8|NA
ASSLEVRDYGYT
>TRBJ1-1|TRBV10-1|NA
ASSAGTGTTEAF
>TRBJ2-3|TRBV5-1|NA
ASSSGLETDTQY
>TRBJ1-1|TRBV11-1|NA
ASSTGTGSTNTEAF
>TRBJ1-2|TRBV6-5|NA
ASSYRGQAGNYGYT
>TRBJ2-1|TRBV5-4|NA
ASSLGTSGVGGNEQF
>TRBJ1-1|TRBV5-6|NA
ASSSHRGTEAF
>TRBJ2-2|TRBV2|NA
ASSDSGGGSTGELF
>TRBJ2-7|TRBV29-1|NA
SVGRSSYEQY
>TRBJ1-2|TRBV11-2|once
ASSIDRVGYT
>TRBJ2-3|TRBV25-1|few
ASSEFLARAGGDTQY
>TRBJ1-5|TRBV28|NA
ASSPRTGISNQPQH
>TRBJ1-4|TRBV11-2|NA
ASSEGTGRNEKLF
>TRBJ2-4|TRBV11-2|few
ASSSGGLGKNIQY
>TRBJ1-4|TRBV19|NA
ASSSGTGTEKLF
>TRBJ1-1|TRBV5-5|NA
ASSLETAAATEAF
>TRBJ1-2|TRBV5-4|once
ASSLDRPYGYT
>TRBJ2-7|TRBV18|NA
ASSPSKGAYEQY
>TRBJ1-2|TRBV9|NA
ASSSGTGGGNYGYT
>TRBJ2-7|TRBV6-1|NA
ASQGVGYEQY
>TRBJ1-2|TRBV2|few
ASTRTGQLRFGYT
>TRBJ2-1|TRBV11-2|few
ASSSRQVLFLRDEQF
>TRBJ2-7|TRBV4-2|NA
ASSQDRLAAAYEQY
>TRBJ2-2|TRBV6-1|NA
ASTQQGPRGELF
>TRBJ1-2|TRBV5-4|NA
ASSLGQAATGWFPYGYT
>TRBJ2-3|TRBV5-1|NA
ASSLDGGLDTDTQY
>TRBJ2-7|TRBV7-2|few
ASSFAGIPYTYEQY
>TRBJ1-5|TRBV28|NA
ASSLSWVGGNQPQH
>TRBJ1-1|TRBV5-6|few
ASSTPRGALGEAF
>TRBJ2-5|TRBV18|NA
ASSLSGTGKETQY
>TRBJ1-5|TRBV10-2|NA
ASSELNPAGDSNQPQH
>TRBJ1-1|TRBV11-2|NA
ASSLEGRGTEAF
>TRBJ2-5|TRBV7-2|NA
ASSLGGGGRETQY
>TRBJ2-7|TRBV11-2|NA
ASSLGTGYYEQY
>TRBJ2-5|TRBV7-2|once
ASSHRDRGRRSREQY
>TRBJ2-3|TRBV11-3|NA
ASSSGEGSSTDTQY
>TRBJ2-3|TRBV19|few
ATALAMWLDTQY
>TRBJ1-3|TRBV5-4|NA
ASSQDSFGNTIY
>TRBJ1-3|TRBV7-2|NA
ASSLNRGAGNTIY
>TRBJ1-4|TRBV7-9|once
ASSYTGFNEKLF
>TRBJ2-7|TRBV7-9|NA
ASSHPARQGGYEQY
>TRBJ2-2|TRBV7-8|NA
ASSITSGGAYTGELF
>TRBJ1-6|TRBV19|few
ASSDSRLTGTLH
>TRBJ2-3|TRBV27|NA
ASSLGGRESQY
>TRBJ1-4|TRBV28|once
ASSRFRGPSEKLF
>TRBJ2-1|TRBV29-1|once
SVRFGDTGSNEQF
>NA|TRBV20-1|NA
SALTVPEQY
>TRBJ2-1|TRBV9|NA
ASSVDGSSGLDEQF
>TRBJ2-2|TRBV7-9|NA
ASKTGGDSSGELF
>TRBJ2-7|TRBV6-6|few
ASASGGASYEQY
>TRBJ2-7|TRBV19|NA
ASSIGTGDEQY
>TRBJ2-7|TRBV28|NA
ASSSPAGRSFEQY
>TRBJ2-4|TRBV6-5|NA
ATASQGSLENIQY
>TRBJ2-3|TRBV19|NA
ASSITRVSTDTQY
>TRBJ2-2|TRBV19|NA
ASSIVGTSGGSGELF